This TCR beta chain was captured by sequencing in a study of T cells after yellow fever vaccination. One entry per CDR3 protein, called by TCRdb with MiXCR from the 5' RACE reads. The sample carries almost 600,000 distinct CDR3 sequences, about 13% recorded once. General observations from the study: The booster saw the reappearance of most primary-vaccination clones (roughly 96% CD4, around 88% CD8). Weaker overall was a secondary response that nonetheless peaked faster, on day 5 versus 15. Abundant clonotypes (contaminants from the bulk population) could be present in FACS-sorted repertoires. Of the clonotypes, a small share occurred in both CD4 and CD8 compartments.

This clonotype has at least ten counts. Its antigen is unknown. Germline assignment: CDR1 LGHNA and CDR2 YSLEER. Trimming removed 1 base from V and 6 bases from J; junction bases left unmatched: 3. The CDR3 runs 15 residues. Here the sequenced sample was PBMCs, taken on the day of the yellow fever booster vaccination. This sequence was found in a man under 40 who received the YFV17D yellow fever vaccine. The chain joins TRBV4-3 to TRBJ2-1; 10 bases line up with TRBD2. The CDR3 is CASSQGLAGGNEQFF. The CDR3 DNA is TGCGCCAGCAGCCAAGGACTAGCGGGTGGCAATGAGCAGTTCTTC.